This T cell receptor (beta chain) was captured by sequencing in a study of T cells after yellow fever vaccination. This CDR3 is built from 15 residues. V lost 5 bases to trimming and J lost 0 bases, with 13 bases between them. Germline CDR1 SGHTA, CDR2 FQGTGA. Notes on the study in general: Researchers cautioned that FACS-sorted repertoires could harbor abundant clonotypes contaminating from the bulk population.

With regard to this clonotype: The antigen is undetermined.

TCRdb called the 5' RACE reads again in MiXCR, with one record for every CDR3 protein. The sample includes approximately 450,000 distinct CDR3 sequences, roughly a sixth of them seen just once. The V call is TRBV7-3, the J call TRBJ1-2, with no clear D. The sample consisted of PBMCs, taken before the yellow fever booster vaccination. The clonotype originates from a man younger than 30 who received the YFV17D yellow fever vaccine. Written as DNA, the CDR3 is TGTGCCAGCAGCCCCACCTCGAACGCTAACTATGGCTACACCTTC. The encoded protein is CASSPTSNANYGYTF.